The present entry profiles one TCR beta chain with its context. Its antigen is not known. This entry belongs to a study of metastatic and nonmetastatic thyroid tumors. Across the whole study: The study looked at repertoires side by side in blood and in tumor or nodule tissue from malignant and benign thyroid patients. Broader study findings: Reportedly, malignant thyroid tumors had significantly higher TCR beta diversity than benign nodules, in blood and tumor.

Before thyroid surgery, none of the patients had received any treatment. CDR1 is DFQATT and CDR2 is SNEGSKA in the germline V gene (reference sequence). The CDR3 has 13 residues. The ends were cut back, 3 bases at V and 5 bases at J, with 11 bases in the middle. Authors' processing steps: Variation in CDR3 across clinicopathological groups served as the basis for constructing a distant-metastasis classifier in papillary thyroid cancer. TCRdb reanalyzed the PCR reads via MiXCR. Clone size and V and J calls follow TCRdb, not the original study. The table has about 7,800 clones, approximately 30% seen once; the top ten hold around 20%.

The receptor was isolated from a female donor with papillary thyroid cancer or a benign thyroid nodule (not recorded which). Some clones in this sample may be carry-over from other donors' samples. Sequencing was done on a sample of adjacent normal tissue. The chain links TRBV20-1 to TRBJ2-1, with D perhaps being TRBD1 or TRBD2 (5 bases each). CDR3 residues: CSASKGTDNEQFF. The CDR3 nucleotides read TGCAGTGCTAGCAAAGGGACCGACAATGAGCAGTTCTTC.